A single TCR beta chain is shown here with its context. The antigen is unknown. The data are from a study of OX40 agonist ivuxolimab in advanced cancers. Findings and caveats of the study: Some nonresponders additionally presented with little normalized T-cell clonal expansion.

The table came from immunoSEQ multiplex PCR; TCRdb's copy has only in-frame clones and leaves some out. The sample holds around 80,000 clones; approximately 86% are singletons and the top ten take 2% to 3%. This CDR3 comprises 16 residues. Germline-derived CDR1 and CDR2 are SGHTA and FQGNSA. Trimming removed 4 bases from V and 8 bases from J, with 18 bases in between. The TCR comes from an adult with an advanced solid tumor such as melanoma, head and neck, liver or kidney cancer. The chain links TRBV7-2 to TRBJ1-6, with TRBD1 as a possible D gene (5 bases). Specimen: CD4+ or CD8+ T cells sorted from blood, collected in a trial of the OX40 agonist ivuxolimab. CDR3: CASSSGRQGVDSPLHF. The CDR3 coding sequence is TGTGCCAGCAGCTCAGGACGGCAGGGAGTGGATTCACCCCTCCACTTT.